This TCR beta chain was sequenced for a study of blood T cell repertoires in COVID-19. CDR3 size: 15 residues. V dropped 2 bases and J dropped 8; count of bases not matched to a gene: 10. Germline CDR1 is GTSNPN and CDR2 is SVGIG (reference sequence). Sequencing was performed with immunoSEQ multiplex PCR; in TCRdb, only in-frame clones are kept and a portion is missing. The sample gives approximately 45,000 clones, about 88% of which show up once; around 4.6% is in the top ten. This sequence originates from a man aged 40-55 years with active COVID-19. Sequences were obtained from peripheral blood. The rearrangement uses TRBV30 and TRBJ1-4; 8 bases line up with TRBD1. DNA for the CDR3: TGTGCCTGGAGTTTTCCGGACAGGGTGGGGGAAAAACTGTTTTTT. It translates to CAWSFPDRVGEKLFF.